This T cell receptor beta chain emerged from a study of beta chain features in type 1 diabetes. Study background: The patients were much like the healthy donors in age, gender and cell yields. All samples together contributed around 100,000,000 sorted cells for examination. Overall study findings and caveats: TCRB CDR3s were moderately but significantly shorter in Type 1 diabetes patients in all four CD4+ subsets. Whatever favoring of shorter templates PCR might show would apply equally to patients and controls.

This clone turned up a few times. Its matching antigen is unknown. All of the isolated RNA was reverse transcribed, so expressed TCRB transcripts were sequenced. This table comes from immunoSEQ multiplex PCR, and its TCRdb copy is limited to in-frame clones, with some not included. The sample lists some 290,000 clones; 20% to 25% were seen once. CDR1 SGHDN and CDR2 FVKESK come from the germline V gene. The CDR3 covers 14 residues. V shed 2 bases and J 10 bases; nucleotides not matched to a gene: 6. The chain joins TRBV14 to TRBJ1-2; TRBD1 matches 11 bases. The sample consisted of naive CD4+ T cells from blood. The receptor was isolated from a woman younger than 45 with type 1 diabetes. CDR3 sequence (DNA): TGTGCCAGCAGCCAACAACCGGGACAGGGGGTCTACACCTTC. Protein product: CASSQQPGQGVYTF.